This T cell receptor (beta chain) is drawn from a study of blood T cell repertoires in COVID-19. In the study overall: Collection of acute and convalescent COVID-19 samples took place in the United States, Italy and Spain. PBMCs, B-cell-depleted T cells, or T cells provided the cDNA or gDNA that made up the material.

In the source study's methods: Amplification of reference gene primers was used by the study to estimate nucleated cell counts. Assay used: immunoSEQ multiplex PCR; TCRdb lists only in-frame clones, some missing. V and J calls plus clone size are reproduced from that table; the DNA served to infer D and trimming. The table lists 80,000 to 90,000 clones, more than 75% of them singletons. The length of the CDR3 is 13 residues. V lost 0 bases and J 6 bases, leaving 7 bases between the germline ends. Germline CDR1 reads SGHDN; CDR2 reads FVKESK. The sequence was collected from a woman over 75 with acute or convalescent COVID-19. The material sequenced was peripheral blood. The chain has TRBV14 and TRBJ2-3; D unclear. The CDR3 DNA sequence: TGTGCCAGCAGCCAAGATAGGCGGGATACGCAGTATTTT. It translates to CASSQDRRDTQYF. Looking up the rest from reference TRBV14 and TRBJ2-3 gives the full variable domain: EAGVTQFPSHSVIEKGQTVTLRCDPISGHDNLYWYRRVMGKEIKFLLHFVKESKQDESGMPNNRFLAERTGGTYSTLKVQPAELEDSGVYFCASSQDRRDTQYFGPGTRLTVL.